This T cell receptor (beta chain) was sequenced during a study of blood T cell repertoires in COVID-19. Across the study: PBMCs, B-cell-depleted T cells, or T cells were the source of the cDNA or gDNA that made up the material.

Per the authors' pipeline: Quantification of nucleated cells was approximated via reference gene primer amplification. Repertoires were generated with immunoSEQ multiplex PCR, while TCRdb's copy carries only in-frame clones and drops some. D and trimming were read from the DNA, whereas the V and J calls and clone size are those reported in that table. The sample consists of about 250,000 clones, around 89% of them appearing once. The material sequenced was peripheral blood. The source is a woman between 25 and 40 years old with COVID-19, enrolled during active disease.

CDR3 sequence reads: CASSPIAGITYNEQFF. The CDR3 nucleotides read TGTGCCAGCAGCCCTATAGCGGGAATCACCTACAATGAGCAGTTCTTC. V gene TRBV5-5 combines with J gene TRBJ2-1; TRBD2 matches 8 bases. The V and J ends lost 4 bases and 2 bases, in that order; junction bases with no gene match: 8. Germline V gene sequence: CDR1 SGHKS, CDR2 YYEKEE (reference sequence). The CDR3 contains 16 residues.